Below are 14 T cell receptor beta chains sequenced from a single sample in a study of shared clonotypes between healthy human individuals. Generated by immunoSEQ multiplex PCR, the TCRdb table keeps only in-frame clones and is missing some. The data show some 480,000 clones, with roughly 78% seen just once and about an eighth held by the top ten. Source material: PBMCs. The receptors derive from a woman in her 40s in good health. Some clones in this sample may be carry-over from other donors' samples.

This chain connects TRBV18 to TRBJ2-1; 8 nucleotides align to TRBD2. The V and J ends lost 3 bases and 6 bases, in that order; junction bases with no gene match: 7. The germline V gene has CDR1 KGHSH and CDR2 LQKENI. The CDR3 has 15 amino acids. CDR3 in DNA: TGTGCCAGCTCACCTCCGGGACTAGTCGGCAATGAGCAGTTCTTC. Residues: CASSPPGLVGNEQFF.

This clone came up a few times. The chain combines TRBV10-1 with TRBJ2-2; TRBD2 might be the D (6 bases). There are 16 residues in the CDR3. Germline CDR1 and CDR2: WNHNN and SYGVQD (reference sequence). V dropped 0 bases and J dropped 4 bases, with 12 bases sitting between them. Here the CDR3 DNA reads TGCGCCAGCAGTGAGTCGAGGGACTCTCTCACCGGGGAGCTGTTTTTT. Translated, it gives CASSESRDSLTGELFF.

The chain has TRBV28 and TRBJ2-5, with 7 bases aligning to TRBD2. This CDR3 has 13 amino acids. CDR1 and CDR2 from the germline V gene are MDHEN and SYDVKM. Trimming removed 6 bases from V and 6 bases from J; junction bases left unmatched: 7. The CDR3 DNA is TGTGCCAGCAGACGGGGCGGGAGTCAGACCCAGTACTTC. Its protein product is CASRRGGSQTQYF. Using reference TRBV28 and TRBJ2-5 for the parts outside the CDR3, the full variable domain is DVKVTQSSRYLVKRTGEKVFLECVQDMDHENMFWYRQDPGLGLRLIYFSYDVKMKEKGDIPEGYSVSREKKERFSLILESASTNQTSMYLCASRRGGSQTQYFGPGTRLLVL.

The rearrangement uses TRBV10-2 and TRBJ1-2; D perhaps matches TRBD1 (6 bases). The CDR3 loop spans 13 amino acids. Trimming left V 6 bases short and J 4 bases short, with 12 bases between. Germline V gene lookup returns CDR1 WSHSY and CDR2 SAAADI. This CDR3 is CASSPTGFYGYTF. CDR3 coding DNA: TGCGCCAGCAGCCCCACAGGGTTCTATGGCTACACCTTC.

This chain uses TRBV6-1 with TRBJ2-7, with TRBD2 matching over 11 bases. This CDR3 has 14 residues. CDR1 and CDR2 (germline): MNHNS, SASEGT. V shed 6 bases, J shed 4 bases, and the junction held 5 bases outside the gene matches. The CDR3 coding sequence is TGTGCCAGCAGCGGGACTAGCGGAATATACGAGCAGTACTTC. Residues: CASSGTSGIYEQYF.

This chain uses TRBV11-3 with TRBJ2-5; unclear D gene. This CDR3 spans 13 amino acids. Trimming shortened V by 1 base and J by 2 bases, and 5 bases separated the two germline ends. Germline V gene lookup returns CDR1 SGHNT and CDR2 YENEEA. Here the CDR3 DNA reads TGTGCCAGCAGCTTAGGGTCACAAGAGACCCAGTACTTC. Translating it yields CASSLGSQETQYF.

V is TRBV27 and J is TRBJ2-5, with TRBD1 matching over 8 bases. This CDR3 is built from 15 residues. V lost 1 base to trimming and J lost 3 bases; unmatched junction nucleotides: 4. Germline V lookup: CDR1 MNHEY, CDR2 SMNVEV (reference sequence). The CDR3 reads CASSLLGQGEETQYF. CDR3 DNA: TGTGCCAGCAGTTTATTAGGACAGGGAGAAGAGACCCAGTACTTC.

Here the CDR3 DNA reads TGCAGCGTTATTCAGCATAGCAATCAGCCCCAGCATTTT. Its translation is CSVIQHSNQPQHF. The rearrangement joins TRBV29-1 to TRBJ1-5; D is unresolved. The CDR3 runs 13 residues. Germline V gene sequence: CDR1 SQVTM, CDR2 ANQGSEA. The V and J ends lost 5 bases and 0 bases respectively, with 8 bases between them.

The rearrangement joins TRBV7-3 to TRBJ1-6; D remains unclear. The germline V gene has CDR1 SGHTA and CDR2 FQGTGA. The V end was cut by 0 bases, the J end by 0 bases, with 6 bases between. This CDR3 has 16 amino acids. The CDR3 DNA follows: TGTGCCAGCAGCTTAACGGGGAGCTCCTATAATTCACCCCTCCACTTT. Amino acid sequence: CASSLTGSSYNSPLHF.

CDR3 sequence reads: CASQTAGANVLTF. For the CDR3, the DNA is TGTGCCTCCCAGACAGCTGGGGCCAACGTCCTGACTTTC. This chain joins TRBV30 and TRBJ2-6; TRBD1 might be the D (5 bases). The CDR3 has 13 amino acids. V lost 7 bases, J lost 2 bases, and 9 bases lay in between. Germline CDR1 is GTSNPN and CDR2 is SVGIG (reference sequence). Full variable domain (remainder filled in from reference TRBV30 and TRBJ2-6): SQTIHQWPATLVQPVGSPLSLECTVEGTSNPNLYWYRQAAGRGLQLLFYSVGIGQISSEVPQNLSASRPQDRQFILSSKKLLLSDSGFYLCASQTAGANVLTFGAGSRLTVL.

The chain is built from TRBV4-3 and TRBJ1-2; D is unclear. The CDR3 is 15 amino acids. V dropped 1 base and J dropped 0 bases, with 9 bases sitting between them. Germline V CDR1 and CDR2: LGHNA, YSLEER. The CDR3 DNA is TGCGCCAGCAGCCAAGTCAACGGTCCTAACTATGGCTACACCTTC. Translation: CASSQVNGPNYGYTF.

The CDR3 DNA sequence: TGTGCCAGCAGCTTACAGGGAAGTAAAGATACGCAGTATTTT. Its protein is CASSLQGSKDTQYF. The chain recombines TRBV11-3 with TRBJ2-3; possible D gene TRBD1, 5 bases. CDR3 length equals 14 residues. The V gene lost 2 bases and the J gene lost 5 bases, with 11 bases spanning the gap. CDR1 and CDR2 (germline): SGHNT, YENEEA.

The J gene is TRBJ2-7, the V gene TRBV19; 7 bases map to TRBD2. The CDR3 extends over 13 amino acids. The germline V gene encodes CDR1 LNHDA and CDR2 SQIVND (reference sequence). The junction had 6 bases not matched to a gene; V was cut back by 6 bases and J by 4 bases. CDR3 nucleotides: TGTGCCAGTAGCCCTGCCGGGGGGTACGAGCAGTACTTC. It translates to CASSPAGGYEQYF. Drawing the rest from reference TRBV19 and TRBJ2-7, the complete variable domain is DGGITQSPKYLFRKEGQNVTLSCEQNLNHDAMYWYRQDPGQGLRLIYYSQIVNDFQKGDIAEGYSVSREKKESFPLTVTSAQKNPTAFYLCASSPAGGYEQYFGPGTRLTVT.

The chain uses TRBV7-9 and TRBJ2-7; the D is unclear. The V gene's germline CDR1 is SEHNR and CDR2 FQNEAQ (reference sequence). Trimming removed 7 bases at V and 1 base at J, with 11 bases between. CDR3 length: 13 residues. The CDR3 sequence is CASTPVGSYEQYF. CDR3 DNA: TGTGCCAGCACTCCGGTGGGGTCCTACGAGCAGTACTTC.